This TCR beta chain was recovered during a study of OX40 agonist ivuxolimab in advanced cancers. The J segment lost 6 bases and the V segment lost 2 bases, leaving 6 bases of the junction unmatched. The CDR3 spans 15 residues. Germline CDR1 and CDR2: MGHRA and YSYEKL. Baseline, cycle 4 day 1, and cycle 7 day 1 were the blood sampling points. Clones were read by immunoSEQ multiplex PCR, and TCRdb kept only the in-frame ones, dropping some. The sample lists tens of thousands of clones, around nine tenths occurring once. The input for sequencing was CD4+ or CD8+ T cells sorted from blood, taken in a trial of the OX40 agonist ivuxolimab. The source is an adult with an advanced solid tumor such as melanoma, head and neck, liver or kidney cancer. The chain uses TRBV4-1 and TRBJ2-1, with TRBD2 matching over 8 bases. The CDR3 loop is CASSQSGTRGNEQFF. As DNA, the CDR3 is TGCGCCAGCAGCCAATCCGGGACTAGGGGCAATGAGCAGTTCTTC.